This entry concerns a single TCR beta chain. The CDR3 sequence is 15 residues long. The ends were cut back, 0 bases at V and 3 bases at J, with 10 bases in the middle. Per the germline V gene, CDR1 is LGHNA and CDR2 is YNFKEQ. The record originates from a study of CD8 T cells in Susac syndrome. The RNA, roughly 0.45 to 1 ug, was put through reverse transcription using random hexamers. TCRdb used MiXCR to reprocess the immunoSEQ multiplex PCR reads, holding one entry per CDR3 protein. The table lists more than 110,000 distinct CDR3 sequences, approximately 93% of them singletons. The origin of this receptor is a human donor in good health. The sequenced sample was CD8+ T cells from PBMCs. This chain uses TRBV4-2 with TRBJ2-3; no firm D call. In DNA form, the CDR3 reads TGTGCCAGCAGCCAAGAATTCGGGCTGACAGATACGCAGTATTTT. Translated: CASSQEFGLTDTQYF.